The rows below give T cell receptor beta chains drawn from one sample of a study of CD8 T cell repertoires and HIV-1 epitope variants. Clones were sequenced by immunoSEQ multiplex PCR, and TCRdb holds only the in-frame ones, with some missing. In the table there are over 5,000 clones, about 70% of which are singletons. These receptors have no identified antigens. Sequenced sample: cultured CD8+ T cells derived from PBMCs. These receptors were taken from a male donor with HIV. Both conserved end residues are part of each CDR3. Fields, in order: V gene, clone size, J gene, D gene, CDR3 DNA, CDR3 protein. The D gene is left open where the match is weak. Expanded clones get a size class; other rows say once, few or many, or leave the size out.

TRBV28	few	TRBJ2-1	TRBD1	TGTGCCAGCAGTTTGGGACAGGGGTTGGATGAGCAGTTCTTC	CASSLGQGLDEQFF
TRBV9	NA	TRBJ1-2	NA	TGTGCCAGCACCCGGTCTGGGTCGGGGGGCTATGGCTACACCTTC	CASTRSGSGGYGYTF
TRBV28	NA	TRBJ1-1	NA	TGTGCCATCAGCCCCTGGGATCCCAAAACTGAAGCTTTCTTT	CAISPWDPKTEAFF
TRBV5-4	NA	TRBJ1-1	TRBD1	TGTGCCAGCAGCTTACAGGGGGACCTAGGGGCTGAAGCTTTCTTT	CASSLQGDLGAEAFF
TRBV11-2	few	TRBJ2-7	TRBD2	TGTGCCAGCAGCTCAGCGGGGACCTTCTACGAGCAGTACTTC	CASSSAGTFYEQYF
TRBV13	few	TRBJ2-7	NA	TGTGCCAGCAGCTTCTCCGTCTCGCTGGGAAACGAGCAGTACTTC	CASSFSVSLGNEQYF
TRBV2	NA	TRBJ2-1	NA	TGTGCCAGCAGTGAATCTGAAAGCTCCTACAATGAGCAGTTCTTC	CASSESESSYNEQFF
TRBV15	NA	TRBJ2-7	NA	TGTGCCACCAGCAGAGTCCCCGGGACACCAGACGAGCAGTACTTC	CATSRVPGTPDEQYF
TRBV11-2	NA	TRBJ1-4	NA	TGTGCCAGCAGCTACTCGTTTGGGGGGACTAATGAAAAACTGTTTTTT	CASSYSFGGTNEKLFF
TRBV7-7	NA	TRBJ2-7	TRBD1	TGTGCTAGCAGCCAAACCCTGGGACAGGGTAAATTCGTGAGCGAGCAGTACTTC	CASSQTLGQGKFVSEQYF
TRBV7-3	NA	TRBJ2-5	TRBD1	TGTGCCAGCAGCCCCGGGACAGAAGAGACCCAGTACTTC	CASSPGTEETQYF
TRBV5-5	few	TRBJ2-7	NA	TGTGCCAGCAGCTTCGAAGAGCGCCCAGGCGACGAGCAGTACTTC	CASSFEERPGDEQYF
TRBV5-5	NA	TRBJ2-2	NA	TGTGCCAGCAGCTTCGATAACACCGGGGAGCTGTTTTTT	CASSFDNTGELFF
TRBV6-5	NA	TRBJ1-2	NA	TGTGCCAGCACCATGGCGCGTAACTATGGCTACACCTTC	CASTMARNYGYTF
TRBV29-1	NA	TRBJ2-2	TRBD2	TGCAGCGTTCTTAGCGGGAGTGCCACCGGGGAGCTGTTTTTT	CSVLSGSATGELFF
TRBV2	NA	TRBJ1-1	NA	TGTGCCAGCAGTGAGGGGCGGAACACTGAAGCTTTCTTT	CASSEGRNTEAFF
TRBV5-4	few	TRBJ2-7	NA	TGTGCCAGCAGCTTGCTCCCCCGGACGGACTACGAGCAGTACTTC	CASSLLPRTDYEQYF
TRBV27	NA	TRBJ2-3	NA	TGTGCCAGCAGCATCGAGGGACCCACAGATACGCAGTATTTT	CASSIEGPTDTQYF
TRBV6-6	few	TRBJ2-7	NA	TGTGCCAGCAGCCGTGAGGGCCTTGCCTACGAGCAGTACTTC	CASSREGLAYEQYF
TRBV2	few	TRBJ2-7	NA	TGTGCCAGCAGTGAAAGCGTTAGGGAGCAGTACTTC	CASSESVREQYF
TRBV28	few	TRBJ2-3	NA	TGTGCCAGCAGTTTAGGAGCGGTAAGCACAGATACGCAGTATTTT	CASSLGAVSTDTQYF